This T cell receptor beta chain was documented in a study of T-cell memory formation after mild COVID-19. The V segment lost 7 bases and the J segment 4 bases; nucleotides outside the gene matches: 9. In germline, CDR1 is SQVTM, CDR2 ANQGSEA. CDR3 size: 13 residues. TCRdb redid the calling of the 5' RACE reads with MiXCR, one entry per CDR3 protein. The sample has 100,000 to 140,000 distinct CDR3 sequences, 14% seen once. This clonotype was seen at least ten times. Sequencing input: PBMCs or a T cell subset sorted from them (not recorded which). The V and J genes are TRBV29-1 and TRBJ2-7; 8 bases agree with TRBD2. The source is a man younger than 35 who had mild COVID-19 (a few samples of this study predate the infection). Cell type and time point are not known. CDR3 bases: TGCAGCGCTGTCATGGCGGGGGGATACGAGCAGTACTTC. It yields the protein CSAVMAGGYEQYF.